This T cell receptor (beta chain) derives from a study of control samples from healthy donors and cancer patients. Sequencing used immunoSEQ multiplex PCR; TCRdb keeps in-frame clones, though not all of them. The sample yields 150,000 to 200,000 clones, roughly nine tenths seen once. Trimming shortened V by 3 bases and J by 4 bases, and 12 bases separated the two germline ends. The CDR3 has 15 amino acids. The germline V gene encodes CDR1 SGHNT and CDR2 YENEEA. This chain joins TRBV11-3 and TRBJ2-2, with D maybe TRBD2 (7 bases). Sequencing input: blood. The receptor was derived from a woman younger than 45 in good health. This chain's CDR3 is CASSLGGPVTGELFF. The CDR3 bases are TGTGCCAGCAGCTTGGGGGGGCCGGTCACCGGGGAGCTGTTTTTT.